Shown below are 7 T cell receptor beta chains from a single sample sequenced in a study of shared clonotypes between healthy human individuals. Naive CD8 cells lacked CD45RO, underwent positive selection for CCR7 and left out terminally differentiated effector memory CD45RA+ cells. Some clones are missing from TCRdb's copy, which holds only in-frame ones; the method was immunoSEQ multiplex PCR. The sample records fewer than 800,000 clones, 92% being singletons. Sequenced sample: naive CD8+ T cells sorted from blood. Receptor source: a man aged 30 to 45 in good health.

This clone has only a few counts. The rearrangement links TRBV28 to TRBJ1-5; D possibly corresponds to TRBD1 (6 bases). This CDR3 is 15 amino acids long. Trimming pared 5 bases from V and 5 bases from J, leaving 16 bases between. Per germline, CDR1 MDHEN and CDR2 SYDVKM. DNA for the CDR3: TGTGCCAGCAGTCCGTACCGGGACAACCATCAGCCCCAGCATTTT. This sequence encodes CASSPYRDNHQPQHF. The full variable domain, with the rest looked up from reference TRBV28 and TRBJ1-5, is DVKVTQSSRYLVKRTGEKVFLECVQDMDHENMFWYRQDPGLGLRLIYFSYDVKMKEKGDIPEGYSVSREKKERFSLILESASTNQTSMYLCASSPYRDNHQPQHFGDGTRLSIL.

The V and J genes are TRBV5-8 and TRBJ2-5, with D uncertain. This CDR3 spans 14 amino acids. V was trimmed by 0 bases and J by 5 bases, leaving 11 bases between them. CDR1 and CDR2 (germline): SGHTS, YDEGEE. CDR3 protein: CASSLDWVRETQYF. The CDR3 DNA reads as TGTGCCAGCAGCTTGGATTGGGTCCGGGAGACCCAGTACTTC.

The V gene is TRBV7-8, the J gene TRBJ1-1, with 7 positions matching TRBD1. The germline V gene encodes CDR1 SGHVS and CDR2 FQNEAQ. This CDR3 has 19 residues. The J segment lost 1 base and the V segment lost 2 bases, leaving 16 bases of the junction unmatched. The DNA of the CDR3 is TGTGCCAGCAGCTTATTTTCTCGGCAGGGGGTCGAGGGGAACACTGAAGCTTTCTTT. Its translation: CASSLFSRQGVEGNTEAFF.

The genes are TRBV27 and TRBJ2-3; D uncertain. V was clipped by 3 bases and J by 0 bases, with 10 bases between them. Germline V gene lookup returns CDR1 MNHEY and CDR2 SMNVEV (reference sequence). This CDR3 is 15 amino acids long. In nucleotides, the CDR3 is TGTGCCAGCAGTTTCTTCGGTTCTAGCACAGATACGCAGTATTTT. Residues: CASSFFGSSTDTQYF.

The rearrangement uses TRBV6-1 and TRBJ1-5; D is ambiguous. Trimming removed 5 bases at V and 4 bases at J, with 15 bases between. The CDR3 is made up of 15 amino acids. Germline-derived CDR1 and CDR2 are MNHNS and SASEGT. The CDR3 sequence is CASSPWVRGNQPQHF. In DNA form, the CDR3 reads TGTGCCAGCAGTCCCTGGGTTCGGGGAAATCAGCCCCAGCATTTT.

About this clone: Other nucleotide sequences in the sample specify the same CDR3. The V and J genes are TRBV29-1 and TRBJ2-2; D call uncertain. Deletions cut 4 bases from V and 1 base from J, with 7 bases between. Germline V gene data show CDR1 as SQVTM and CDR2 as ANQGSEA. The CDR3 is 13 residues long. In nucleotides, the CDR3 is TGCAGCGTTGTTACGGGGAACACCGGGGAGCTGTTTTTT. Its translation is CSVVTGNTGELFF.

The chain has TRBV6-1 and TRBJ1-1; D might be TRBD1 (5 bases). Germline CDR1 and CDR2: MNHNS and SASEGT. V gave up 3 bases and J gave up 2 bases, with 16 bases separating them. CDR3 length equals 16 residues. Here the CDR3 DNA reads TGTGCCAGCAGTGATATATTGGGGGTGGATAACACTGAAGCTTTCTTT. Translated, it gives CASSDILGVDNTEAFF.